The 3 T cell receptor beta chains presented below share a single source sample, sequenced in a study of identical twins. TCRdb used MiXCR to reprocess the 5' RACE reads, holding one entry per CDR3 protein. This table holds around 340,000 distinct CDR3 sequences, approximately 8.7% found once. Sequenced: naive T cells sorted from blood. These TCRs come from a woman aged 45-65 years in good health.

This clonotype was seen only a few times. The CDR3 region has the DNA TGTGCCTGGGGAGCCCGCGAGCAGTTCTTC. Its translation is CAWGAREQFF. The genes are TRBV30 and TRBJ2-1; D remains unclear. This CDR3 region has 10 residues. Trimming took off 5 bases at V and 10 bases at J, with 9 bases between the two ends. Germline V gene lookup returns CDR1 GTSNPN and CDR2 SVGIG (reference sequence).

The count of this clonotype is one. This rearrangement joins TRBV7-6 to TRBJ2-1; D gene unclear. V was cut by 5 bases and J by 8 bases, with 16 bases left in between. Germline CDR1 reads SGHVS; CDR2 reads FNYEAQ. This CDR3 is 14 amino acids long. The CDR3 spells CASSKTTSGHEQFF. CDR3 nucleotide sequence: TGTGCCAGCAGCAAAACCACCTCTGGACATGAGCAGTTCTTC.

With respect to this clonotype: A single base separates this from a much larger clone, so it may be a read error. The chain couples TRBV19 to TRBJ1-1, with TRBD1 matching 7 bases. Losses at the gene ends were 10 bases for V and 5 bases for J; bases not matched to a gene: 13. The CDR3 consists of 14 residues. Germline V gene data show CDR1 as LNHDA and CDR2 as SQIVND (reference sequence). CDR3 in amino acids: CATRPTTGRTEAFF. The CDR3, as DNA: TGTGCCACCAGACCCACGACAGGGAGAACTGAAGCTTTCTTT.